What follows are 28 T cell receptor beta chains derived from one specimen sequenced in a study of spatial heterogeneity in lung cancer (dated by TCRdb to 2018 to 2020). Library preparation used 5' RACE. The instrument given in TCRdb is NextSeq 500. In TCRdb, the public reads were trimmed at Q25 with fastp and aligned with MiXCR, with productive beta chains retained. Identical CDR3 protein sequences are pooled into one entry, listed with their most common genes and DNA. The sample data list around 45,000 distinct CDR3 sequences, and 20% to 25% of these were observed just once. The ten biggest clones cover about 7.7% of the sample. The label giving this sample's time point can be read as: blood at routine non-recurrence follow-up after resection. This sample comprised PBMCs, obtained at follow-up. The receptors shown here come from a female donor with early-stage non-small cell lung cancer.

The chain combines TRBV20-1 with TRBJ2-4; 8 positions match TRBD1. The CDR3 has 13 residues. J was trimmed by 4 bases and V by 4 bases; bases with no gene match: 3. Germline CDR1 and CDR2: DFQATT and SNEGSKA (reference sequence). The CDR3 protein is CSATDRGKNIQYF. The CDR3 DNA follows: TGCAGTGCTACTGACAGGGGTAAAAACATTCAGTACTTC.

This clonotype is classed as medium-sized. The gene calls are TRBV2 and TRBJ2-1; D may be TRBD1 (6 bases). The V end was cut by 7 bases, the J end by 8 bases, with 21 bases between. The CDR3 sequence is 15 residues long. Germline values: CDR1 SNHLY, CDR2 FYNNEI. For the CDR3, the DNA is TGTGCCAGCACCCCCCCAGACAGGATTGGGGATGAGCAGTTCTTC. It translates to CASTPPDRIGDEQFF.

The chain is built from TRBV20-1 and TRBJ1-1; 7 bases are shared with TRBD1. This CDR3 has 13 residues. V gave up 7 bases and J gave up 0 bases; unmatched junction bases: 5. Germline V gene data show CDR1 as DFQATT and CDR2 as SNEGSKA (reference sequence). This CDR3 reads CSVRGPVNTEAFF. The CDR3 nucleotides are TGCAGTGTGAGGGGGCCGGTGAACACTGAAGCTTTCTTT.

This clonotype has a handful of counts. The chain employs TRBV7-9 and TRBJ1-1; 10 positions match TRBD1. With 5 bases clipped from V and 5 bases from J, the junction kept 8 bases outside the gene matches. The CDR3 spans 15 residues. In germline, CDR1 is SEHNR, CDR2 FQNEAQ (reference sequence). The CDR3 loop is CASSPPGQGVTEAFF. The CDR3 DNA sequence: TGTGCCAGCAGCCCACCAGGACAGGGGGTAACTGAAGCTTTCTTT.

This clonotype was observed a few times. For the CDR3, the DNA is TGTGCCAGCAGCGTAGAGGCAGGGGTGTATTACAATGAGCAGTTCTTC. As protein: CASSVEAGVYYNEQFF. This chain uses TRBV9 with TRBJ2-1; tentative D call: TRBD1 (6 bases). CDR3 length: 16 amino acids. Trimming left V 0 bases short and J 4 bases short, with 14 bases between. Germline lookup yields CDR1 SGDLS and CDR2 YYNGEE.

This clonotype was picked up many times. The chain employs TRBV19 and TRBJ2-1; 8 nucleotides match TRBD1. The CDR3 is made up of 15 amino acids. In germline, CDR1 is LNHDA, CDR2 SQIVND (reference sequence). With 3 bases clipped from V and 7 bases from J, the junction kept 8 bases outside the gene matches. The CDR3 loop reads CASSMDRVFINEQFF. In DNA form, the CDR3 reads TGTGCCAGTAGTATGGACAGGGTTTTTATAAATGAGCAGTTCTTC.

Comment on this clonotype: The germline gene is not matched at one end of the junction; a read error may be the cause. The V and J genes are TRBV2 and TRBJ1-6; 7 positions match TRBD1. The CDR3 is 12 residues long. Germline V gives CDR1 SNHLY, CDR2 FYNNEI. CDR3 residues: CACSGDSSPLHF. The CDR3 DNA follows: TGTGCCTGCAGCGGGGACAGCTCACCCCTCCACTTT.

This clonotype showed up just once. This may stem from a read error, because a much larger clone lies one nucleotide away. The V gene is TRBV4-1, the J gene TRBJ2-2; TRBD1 might be the D (5 bases). Trimming took off 0 bases at V and 13 bases at J, with 15 bases between the two ends. The CDR3 contains 14 residues. The germline CDR1 and CDR2 sequences are MGHRA and YSYEKL. CDR3 nucleotides: TGCGCCAGCAGCCAAGAACGGTTGGTGCAGGGGCTGTTTTTT. Translating it yields CASSQERLVQGLFF.

This clonotype was counted many times. The chain is built from TRBV7-9 and TRBJ2-2; unclear D gene. The V end lost 4 bases, the J end lost 1 base, and 4 bases lay between the germline ends. The CDR3 sequence is 13 residues long. The germline V gene has CDR1 SEHNR and CDR2 FQNEAQ (reference sequence). The CDR3, as DNA: TGTGCCAGCAGCTCTAAGAACACCGGGGAGCTGTTTTTT. Its protein is CASSSKNTGELFF. The entire variable domain, with the rest obtained from reference TRBV7-9 and TRBJ2-2, is as follows: DTGVSQNPRHKITKRGQNVTFRCDPISEHNRLYWYRQTLGQGPEFLTYFQNEAQLEKSRLLSDRFSAERPKGSFSTLEIQRTEQGDSAMYLCASSSKNTGELFFGEGSRLTVL.

There are a few counts of this clonotype. The chain joins TRBV30 to TRBJ2-1; 8 positions match TRBD2. CDR1 GTSNPN and CDR2 SVGIG come from the germline V gene (reference sequence). The J segment lost 8 bases and the V segment lost 7 bases, leaving 7 bases of the junction unmatched. The CDR3 extends over 12 amino acids. CDR3 DNA: TGTGCCTTAAGCGGGAGTGGGTATGAGCAGTTCTTC. Protein: CALSGSGYEQFF.

This clonotype was seen only once. The rearrangement links TRBV25-1 to TRBJ2-3; 7 bases are shared with TRBD1. V shed 8 bases and J 1 base; nucleotides not matched to a gene: 6. The CDR3 is made up of 14 amino acids. Germline lookup yields CDR1 MGHDK and CDR2 SYGVNS. As DNA, the CDR3 is TGTGCCAGCGCCGACGGGACAGGCACAGATACGCAGTATTTT. Protein sequence: CASADGTGTDTQYF.

The table lists this clonotype with many counts. The rearrangement joins TRBV5-1 to TRBJ2-5; D not certain. Trimming stripped 1 base from V and 1 base from J, with 8 bases between. Germline CDR1 and CDR2: SGHRS and YFSETQ. The CDR3 extends over 14 amino acids. Here the CDR3 reads CASSLLLLQETQYF. CDR3 DNA sequence: TGCGCCAGCAGCTTGTTACTCCTCCAAGAGACCCAGTACTTC.

CDR3 DNA sequence: TGCAGCGTTGAGAGGGGAGGAGATACGCAGTATTTT. This sequence encodes CSVERGGDTQYF. The J gene is TRBJ2-3, the V gene TRBV29-1, with a possible D match to TRBD2 (6 bases). Germline CDR1 is SQVTM and CDR2 is ANQGSEA. Trimming shortened V by 3 bases and J by 5 bases, and 9 bases separated the two germline ends. This CDR3 region has 12 residues.

The rearrangement uses TRBV12-3 or TRBV12-4 and TRBJ1-1; TRBD1 is a possible D gene (6 bases). Trimming removed 3 bases from V and 4 bases from J, with 15 bases in between. The CDR3 length is 15 residues. CDR3 region: CASSLDRADSTEAFF. CDR3 in DNA: TGTGCCAGCAGTTTGGATCGCGCGGACAGCACTGAAGCTTTCTTT.

The chain couples TRBV7-6 to TRBJ2-1; D call uncertain. The CDR3 has 13 residues. Trimming removed 6 bases from V and 8 bases from J, with 14 bases in between. Germline CDR1 is SGHVS and CDR2 is FNYEAQ. CDR3 in amino acids: CASSLGFVDEQFF. In DNA, the CDR3 is TGTGCCAGCAGTCTTGGGTTTGTGGATGAGCAGTTCTTC.

This rearrangement joins TRBV12-3 or TRBV12-4 to TRBJ2-2, with 7 nucleotides matching TRBD2. The CDR3 has 15 amino acids. V lost 5 bases, J lost 1 base, and 4 bases stayed unmatched. This chain's CDR3 is CASSPSGKNTGELFF. The CDR3 nucleotides are TGTGCCAGCAGTCCCAGCGGGAAGAACACCGGGGAGCTGTTTTTT.

The rearrangement uses TRBV5-1 and TRBJ1-4; D unclear. Trimming removed 0 bases at V and 5 bases at J, with 20 bases between. CDR3 length: 18 amino acids. Germline loops: CDR1 SGHRS, CDR2 YFSETQ. CDR3: CASSLAEGLGLQNEKLFF. Written as DNA, the CDR3 is TGCGCCAGCAGCTTGGCCGAAGGACTTGGCCTGCAAAATGAAAAACTGTTTTTT.

This chain joins TRBV29-1 and TRBJ2-1; TRBD2 matches at 12 bases. The CDR3 is 14 residues long. The junction had 4 bases not matched to a gene; V was cut back by 3 bases and J by 7 bases. In germline, CDR1 is SQVTM, CDR2 ANQGSEA. CDR3 sequence reads: CSVEVTSGSNEQFF. In DNA form, the CDR3 reads TGCAGCGTTGAGGTGACTAGCGGGAGTAATGAGCAGTTCTTC.

The chain joins TRBV6-6 to TRBJ2-2; D gene uncertain. There are 16 residues in the CDR3. CDR1 MNHNY and CDR2 SVGAGI come from the germline V gene (reference sequence). Trimming stripped 2 bases from V and 0 bases from J, with 10 bases between. CDR3 sequence (DNA): TGTGCCAGCAGTTACGTAGGGCCCCCGAACACCGGGGAGCTGTTTTTT. This translates into CASSYVGPPNTGELFF.

This clonotype was counted ten times or more. J is TRBJ2-2 and V is TRBV7-2; a possible D gene is TRBD1 (6 bases). The CDR3 runs 17 residues. The V and J ends lost 3 bases and 0 bases respectively, with 14 bases between them. CDR1 and CDR2 from the germline V gene are SGHTA and FQGNSA. The CDR3 here is CASSFPQGTANTGELFF. The CDR3 nucleotides are TGTGCCAGCAGCTTCCCCCAGGGGACCGCGAACACCGGGGAGCTGTTTTTT.

There are a few counts of this clonotype. The chain uses TRBV14 and TRBJ2-1, with D uncertain. V shed 5 bases and J shed 0 bases, with 8 bases lying between them. The germline gives CDR1 SGHDN, CDR2 FVKESK. The CDR3 consists of 14 residues. CDR3 protein: CASSRISSYNEQFF. The CDR3 DNA sequence: TGTGCCAGCAGCAGAATTAGCTCCTACAATGAGCAGTTCTTC.

V is TRBV6-1 and J is TRBJ2-1, with D perhaps matching TRBD2 (7 bases). Germline assignment: CDR1 MNHNS and CDR2 SASEGT. The CDR3 covers 15 residues. CDR3 coding DNA: TGTGTCACCACCCGCGAGGCGGGGGCGTGGCGCGAGCAGTTCTTC. Amino acid sequence: CVTTREAGAWREQFF.

This clonotype has ten or more counts. J is TRBJ2-1 and V is TRBV11-2; D remains ambiguous. This CDR3 is 15 amino acids long. Germline CDR1 SGHAT, CDR2 FQNNGV. Trimming removed 4 bases at V and 4 bases at J, with 14 bases between. The DNA of the CDR3 is TGTGCCAGCAGCTGGAGCCGGAATTCATACAATGAGCAGTTCTTC. Encoded protein: CASSWSRNSYNEQFF.

This chain connects TRBV29-1 to TRBJ2-1, with 12 bases identical to TRBD2. The CDR3 spans 16 residues. Germline V lookup: CDR1 SQVTM, CDR2 ANQGSEA. The trim removed 6 bases at V and 0 bases at J, leaving 6 bases unmatched. The CDR3 is CSVGTSGFSSYNEQFF. DNA of the CDR3: TGCAGCGTGGGGACTAGCGGGTTCAGCTCCTACAATGAGCAGTTCTTC.

J is TRBJ2-3 and V is TRBV2; TRBD2 agrees at 11 bases. Germline V lookup: CDR1 SNHLY, CDR2 FYNNEI. The CDR3 is made up of 18 amino acids. V trimming: 6 bases; J trimming: 0 bases; junction bases outside the gene matches: 11. CDR3 in amino acids: CASRFLAGGVPSTDTQYF. The CDR3 DNA reads as TGTGCCAGCAGATTTCTAGCGGGAGGAGTTCCTAGCACAGATACGCAGTATTTT.

There are many counts of this clonotype. The chain recombines TRBV27 with TRBJ1-6; weak D call: TRBD1 (5 bases). This CDR3 is 13 amino acids long. Trimming cost V 4 bases and J 4 bases, with 5 bases left between them. Germline CDR1 and CDR2: MNHEY and SMNVEV (reference sequence). CDR3 region: CASSSGYNSPLHF. For the CDR3, the DNA is TGTGCCAGCAGTTCAGGGTATAATTCACCCCTCCACTTT.

The table lists this clonotype with many counts. This rearrangement joins TRBV11-2 to TRBJ2-5; the D is unclear. V was shortened by 8 bases and J by 3 bases, with 7 bases between the two germline ends. In germline, CDR1 is SGHAT, CDR2 FQNNGV. The CDR3 length is 11 residues. CDR3 coding DNA: TGTGCCAGCCGGCGTGAAGAGACCCAGTACTTC. Protein product: CASRREETQYF.

This clonotype was seen a handful of times. The chain combines TRBV19 with TRBJ2-1; 10 bases match TRBD2. CDR1 LNHDA and CDR2 SQIVND come from the germline V gene (reference sequence). V was pared by 3 bases and J by 8 bases, with 7 bases of the junction left unmatched. The CDR3 loop spans 15 amino acids. CDR3 sequence: CASSIVLAGGHEQFF. The CDR3 DNA sequence: TGTGCCAGTAGTATCGTGTTAGCGGGAGGTCATGAGCAGTTCTTC.